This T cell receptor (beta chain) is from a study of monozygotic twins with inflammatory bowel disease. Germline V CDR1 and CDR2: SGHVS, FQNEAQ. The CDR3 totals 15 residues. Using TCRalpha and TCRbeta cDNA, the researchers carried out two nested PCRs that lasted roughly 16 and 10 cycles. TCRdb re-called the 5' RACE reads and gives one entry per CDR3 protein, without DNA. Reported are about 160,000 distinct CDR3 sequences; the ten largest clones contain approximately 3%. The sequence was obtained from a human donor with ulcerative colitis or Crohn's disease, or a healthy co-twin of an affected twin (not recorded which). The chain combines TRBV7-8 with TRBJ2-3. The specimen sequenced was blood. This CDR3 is CASSLAGISTDTQYF.